This entry lists 10 T cell receptor beta chains sequenced from one sample in a study of OX40 agonist ivuxolimab in advanced cancers. Libraries were made using the immunoSEQ multiplex PCR assay. In its TCRdb copy, this immuneACCESS table keeps in-frame sequences only and misses some clones. Where compared with another copy, unresolved V genes explain less than half of these, and the others have no known cause. This sample has tens of thousands of clones in its table, and just under 90% of those were observed once. Less than 6% of the sample goes to the ten largest clones. Sequencing was performed on CD4+ or CD8+ T cells sorted from blood, taken in a trial of the OX40 agonist ivuxolimab. These receptors all come from an adult with an advanced solid tumor such as melanoma, head and neck, liver or kidney cancer.

The chain combines TRBV4-3 with TRBJ1-6; D remains ambiguous. Per germline, CDR1 LGHNA and CDR2 YSLEER. V lost 5 bases to trimming and J lost 5 bases, with 19 bases between them. This CDR3 is built from 17 residues. CDR3 sequence reads: CASSIEEGGRDNSPLHF. The CDR3 DNA reads TGCGCCAGCAGCATAGAGGAAGGCGGACGGGATAATTCACCCCTCCACTTT.

The chain employs TRBV27 and TRBJ2-7; TRBD2 matches at 11 bases. The V and J ends lost 3 bases and 2 bases, in that order; junction bases with no gene match: 9. Germline V gene data show CDR1 as MNHEY and CDR2 as SMNVEV (reference sequence). The CDR3 has 17 residues. CDR3 loop: CASSFRLAGSGAYEQYF. Written as DNA, the CDR3 is TGTGCCAGCAGTTTCCGACTAGCGGGATCGGGGGCCTACGAGCAGTACTTC.

The V gene is TRBV7-6, the J gene TRBJ2-1; 15 bases map to TRBD2. The CDR3 consists of 17 residues. The V and J ends lost 5 bases and 2 bases, in that order; junction bases with no gene match: 4. Germline CDR1 and CDR2: SGHVS and FNYEAQ. The CDR3 sequence is CASSPRTSGRAYNEQFF. In DNA form, the CDR3 reads TGTGCCAGCAGCCCCCGGACTAGCGGGAGGGCCTACAATGAGCAGTTCTTC.

This chain links TRBV5-1 with TRBJ2-2; 12 nucleotides align to TRBD1. Germline values: CDR1 SGHRS, CDR2 YFSETQ. This CDR3 has 16 residues. V shed 4 bases and J 5 bases; nucleotides not matched to a gene: 6. CDR3 sequence (DNA): TGCGCCAGCAGCGTGGGACAGGGGGCGGGGACCGGGGAGCTGTTTTTT. It codes for CASSVGQGAGTGELFF.

The rearrangement uses TRBV2 and TRBJ2-7; TRBD2 is a possible D gene (6 bases). Trimming cost V 6 bases and J 3 bases, with 9 bases left between them. This CDR3 region has 12 residues. CDR1 SNHLY and CDR2 FYNNEI come from the germline V gene. The DNA of the CDR3 is TGTGCCAGCAGGGGGGAGGTCTACGAGCAGTACTTC. It yields the protein CASRGEVYEQYF.

The CDR3 region has the DNA TGTGCCAGCAGTACCAACAGAGCCCAGCATTTT. It is translated as CASSTNRAQHF. The chain links TRBV28 to TRBJ1-5; D remains unclear. Germline lookup yields CDR1 MDHEN and CDR2 SYDVKM. The V end lost 5 bases, the J end lost 11 bases, and 10 bases lay between the germline ends. The CDR3 is 11 residues long.

This chain joins TRBV4-1 and TRBJ2-2; no clear D gene. The CDR3 runs to 13 residues. Per the germline V gene, CDR1 is MGHRA and CDR2 is YSYEKL. With 2 bases removed from V and 8 bases from J, the gap between germline ends came to 9 bases. The CDR3 nucleotides read TGCGCCAGCAGCCAACCCCCTTGGGGGGAGCTGTTTTTT. This gives the protein CASSQPPWGELFF.

The chain has TRBV7-3 and TRBJ2-2, with 11 positions matching TRBD2. Germline CDR1 and CDR2: SGHTA and FQGTGA. The CDR3 contains 21 residues. V shed 4 bases, J shed 0 bases, and the junction held 16 bases outside the gene matches. The CDR3 protein is CASSSPSQTSGGNANTGELFF. For the CDR3, the DNA is TGTGCCAGCAGCTCCCCGTCTCAAACTAGCGGGGGCAATGCGAACACCGGGGAGCTGTTTTTT.

The V and J genes are TRBV28 and TRBJ2-5; 11 nucleotides align to TRBD2. The trim removed 8 bases at V and 5 bases at J, leaving 10 bases unmatched. Germline V gene sequence: CDR1 MDHEN, CDR2 SYDVKM. The CDR3 loop spans 15 amino acids. The CDR3 region is CASHDSGRAGETQYF. The CDR3 DNA reads TGTGCCAGCCACGATAGCGGGAGGGCTGGGGAGACCCAGTACTTC.

The genes are TRBV7-2 and TRBJ2-4; D is uncertain. The CDR3 runs to 11 residues. The V gene's germline CDR1 is SGHTA and CDR2 FQGNSA. V dropped 9 bases and J dropped 7 bases, with 10 bases sitting between them. For the CDR3, the DNA is TGTGCCAGTGGACCCCTCAACATTCAGTACTTC. Protein product: CASGPLNIQYF.